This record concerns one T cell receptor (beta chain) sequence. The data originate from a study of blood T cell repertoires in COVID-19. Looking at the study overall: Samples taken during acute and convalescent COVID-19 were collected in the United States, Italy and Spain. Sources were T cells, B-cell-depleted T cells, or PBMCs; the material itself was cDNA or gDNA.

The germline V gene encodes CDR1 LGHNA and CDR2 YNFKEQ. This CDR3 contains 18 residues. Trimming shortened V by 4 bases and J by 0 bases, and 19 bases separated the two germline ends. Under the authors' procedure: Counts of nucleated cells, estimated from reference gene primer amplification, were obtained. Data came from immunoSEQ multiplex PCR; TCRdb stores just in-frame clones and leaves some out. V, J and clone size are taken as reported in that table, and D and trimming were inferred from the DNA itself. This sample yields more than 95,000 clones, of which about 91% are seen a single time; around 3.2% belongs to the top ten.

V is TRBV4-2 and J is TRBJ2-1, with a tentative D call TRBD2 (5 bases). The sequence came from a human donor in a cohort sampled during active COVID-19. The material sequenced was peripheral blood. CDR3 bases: TGTGCCAGCAGCCTCCTTGTGTCGGGGTCATACTCCTACAATGAGCAGTTCTTC. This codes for CASSLLVSGSYSYNEQFF.